The rows below give T cell receptor beta chains drawn from one sample of a study of CD8+ T cells in alopecia areata. Clones were read by immunoSEQ multiplex PCR, and TCRdb kept only the in-frame ones, dropping some. The profile shows around 270,000 clones, roughly 64% of them singletons. The material sequenced was CD4+ T cells sorted from blood, taken at week 24, from a patient treated with tofacitinib. The receptors were sampled from a human donor with alopecia areata. The CDR3 runs from the conserved cysteine through the conserved F or W. Fields, in order: V gene, J gene, clone size, D gene, CDR3 DNA, CDR3 protein. The D gene is left open where the match is weak. The listing skips clone size in some rows; elsewhere it reads once, few, many or a size class.

V: TRBV29-1
J: TRBJ2-2
size: -
D: -
DNA: TGCAGCGTTGCCGGACCCCGAGGCACCGGGGAGCTGTTTTTT
CDR3: CSVAGPRGTGELFF

V: TRBV4-1
J: TRBJ2-3
size: -
D: -
DNA: TGCGCCAGCAGCCAGGCCCCTTGGCAGTCAGCGGGAGATACGCAGTATTTT
CDR3: CASSQAPWQSAGDTQYF

V: TRBV2
J: TRBJ2-7
size: -
D: -
DNA: TGTGCCAGTGGCGGGTCTGCGGCTGCCACCTACGAGCAGTACTTC
CDR3: CASGGSAAATYEQYF

V: TRBV7-9
J: TRBJ2-7
size: -
D: -
DNA: TGTGCCAGCATCAGAACCCAGGGGGGCTACGAGCAGTACTTC
CDR3: CASIRTQGGYEQYF

V: TRBV7-2
J: TRBJ2-5
size: -
D: TRBD2
DNA: TGTGCCAGCAGCCCCCGAGGCGGGGGGGCCGTTATTGAGTACTTC
CDR3: CASSPRGGGAVIEYF

V: TRBV25-1
J: TRBJ1-6
size: -
D: -
DNA: TGTGCCAGCAGTGAAGTCAGGGGTAAGTCACCCCTCCACTTT
CDR3: CASSEVRGKSPLHF

V: TRBV2
J: TRBJ2-1
size: -
D: -
DNA: TGTGCCAGCAGCTACCTCACTCGAGGCGGTGAGCAGTTCTTC
CDR3: CASSYLTRGGEQFF

V: TRBV28
J: TRBJ1-2
size: -
D: TRBD1
DNA: TGTGCCAGCAGTTTAGGGACAGGGGGATATGGCTACACCTTC
CDR3: CASSLGTGGYGYTF

V: TRBV2
J: TRBJ1-2
size: -
D: TRBD1
DNA: TGTGCCAGCTTGGGACAGGCCTATGGCTACACCTTC
CDR3: CASLGQAYGYTF

V: TRBV29-1
J: TRBJ1-1
size: once
D: -
DNA: TGCAGCGTTGAAGGACTGATGAACACTGAAGCTTTCTTT
CDR3: CSVEGLMNTEAFF

V: TRBV9
J: TRBJ1-5
size: few
D: -
DNA: TGTGCCAGCAGCGCCACACCTTATAGCAATCAGCCCCAGCATTTT
CDR3: CASSATPYSNQPQHF

V: TRBV7-9
J: TRBJ1-1
size: -
D: -
DNA: TGTGCCAGCAGCTTAACTGCTAGCTGGACAGACATGAACACTGAAGCTTTCTTT
CDR3: CASSLTASWTDMNTEAFF

V: TRBV5-6
J: TRBJ1-1
size: -
D: -
DNA: TGTGCCAGCAGCCGGGGGTTTGAAGCTTTCTTT
CDR3: CASSRGFEAFF

V: TRBV5-4
J: TRBJ2-7
size: -
D: TRBD2
DNA: TGTGCCAGCAGCTTTACGGGGGGGCCATACGAGCAGTACTTC
CDR3: CASSFTGGPYEQYF